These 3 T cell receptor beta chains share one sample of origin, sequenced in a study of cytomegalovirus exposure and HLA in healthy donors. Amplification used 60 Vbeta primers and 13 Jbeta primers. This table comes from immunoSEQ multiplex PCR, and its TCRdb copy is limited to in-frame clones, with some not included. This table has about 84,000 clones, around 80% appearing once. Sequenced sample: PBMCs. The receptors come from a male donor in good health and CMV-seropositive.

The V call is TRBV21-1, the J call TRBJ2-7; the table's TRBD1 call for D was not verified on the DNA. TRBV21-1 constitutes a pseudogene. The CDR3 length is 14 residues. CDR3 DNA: TGTGCCAGCAGCTCCCGACAGGGGAACCACGAGCAGTACTTC. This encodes CASSSRQGNHEQYF.

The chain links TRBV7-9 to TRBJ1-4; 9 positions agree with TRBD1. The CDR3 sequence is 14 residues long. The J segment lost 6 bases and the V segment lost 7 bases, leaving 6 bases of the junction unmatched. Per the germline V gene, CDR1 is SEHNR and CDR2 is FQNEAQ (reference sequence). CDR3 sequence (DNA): TGTGCCAGCAATAACAACAGGGGGCATGAAAAACTGTTTTTT. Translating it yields CASNNNRGHEKLFF.

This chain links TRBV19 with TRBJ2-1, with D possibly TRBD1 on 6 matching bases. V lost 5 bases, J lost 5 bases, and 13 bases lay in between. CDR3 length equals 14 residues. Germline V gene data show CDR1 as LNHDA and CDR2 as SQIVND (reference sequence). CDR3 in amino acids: CASSPGHKNNEQFF. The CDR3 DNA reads TGTGCCAGTAGTCCGGGACACAAAAACAATGAGCAGTTCTTC.